This passage covers 20 T cell receptor beta chains from one sample sequenced in a study. Each CDR3 protein gets one entry after TCRdb re-called the RT-PCR reads with MiXCR. Here the sample spans about 700,000 distinct CDR3 sequences, 14% being singletons. Sequencing was done on a sample of memory CD4+ T cells from blood. The origin of the receptors is a female donor in good health, serving as a healthy control.

This clonotype was counted a few times. The chain is built from TRBV12-3 or TRBV12-4 and TRBJ2-5; TRBD1 agrees at 9 bases. V lost 6 bases, J lost 4 bases, and 3 bases stayed unmatched. The CDR3 sequence is 13 residues long. This CDR3 is CASRGTGIETQYF. The CDR3 DNA reads TGTGCCAGCAGAGGGACAGGGATAGAGACCCAGTACTTC.

V and J are TRBV24-1 and TRBJ2-1; D might be TRBD2 (7 bases). V was pared by 6 bases and J by 10 bases, with 15 bases between. This CDR3 has 13 residues. The germline V gene encodes CDR1 KGHDR and CDR2 SFDVKD. CDR3 sequence reads: CATSSWGGREQFF. DNA for the CDR3: TGTGCCACCAGTTCTTGGGGGGGCAGGGAGCAGTTCTTC.

This chain links TRBV5-5 with TRBJ1-1; maybe TRBD1 (6 bases). Trimming stripped 0 bases from V and 4 bases from J, with 10 bases between. The CDR3 covers 14 residues. Germline V gene data show CDR1 as SGHKS and CDR2 as YYEKEE (reference sequence). This CDR3 reads CASSLAWTATEAFF. As DNA, the CDR3 is TGTGCCAGCAGCTTGGCTTGGACAGCCACTGAAGCTTTCTTT. The whole variable domain, filled in from reference TRBV5-5 and TRBJ1-1, reads DAGVTQSPTHLIKTRGQQVTLRCSPISGHKSVSWYQQVLGQGPQFIFQYYEKEERGRGNFPDRFSARQFPNYSSELNVNALLLGDSALYLCASSLAWTATEAFFGQGTRLTVV.

This clonotype was counted a few times. J is TRBJ2-1 and V is TRBV20-1; D could derive from TRBD1 or TRBD2 (6 bases each). CDR1 DFQATT and CDR2 SNEGSKA come from the germline V gene (reference sequence). The CDR3 totals 16 residues. Trimming pared 2 bases from V and 7 bases from J, leaving 21 bases between. The CDR3 loop reads CSARNLRDPGDNEQFF. The CDR3 DNA sequence: TGCAGTGCTAGAAATTTGCGGGACCCAGGGGATAATGAGCAGTTCTTC.

This clonotype was found a few times. The chain joins TRBV27 to TRBJ2-5, with TRBD1 matching over 11 bases. This CDR3 comprises 15 residues. The ends lost 2 bases at V and 5 bases at J; junction bases unmatched: 4. Germline-derived CDR1 and CDR2 are MNHEY and SMNVEV (reference sequence). The CDR3 loop is CASSLRTGGRETQYF. As DNA, the CDR3 is TGTGCCAGCAGTTTAAGGACAGGGGGCAGGGAGACCCAGTACTTC.

This clonotype was detected many times. The genes are TRBV7-2 and TRBJ2-1; D gene uncertain. Germline V gene lookup returns CDR1 SGHTA and CDR2 FQGNSA. This CDR3 is 14 amino acids long. Trimming left V 1 base short and J 0 bases short, with 4 bases between. The DNA of the CDR3 is TGTGCCAGCAGCTTAGATCCCTCCTACAATGAGCAGTTCTTC. Amino acid sequence: CASSLDPSYNEQFF.

The rearrangement links TRBV5-4 to TRBJ1-4; 10 bases align to TRBD1. The CDR3 consists of 17 residues. Germline assignment: CDR1 SGHNT and CDR2 YYREEE (reference sequence). The V gene end was trimmed by 4 bases and the J gene end by 8 bases; junction bases not matched to a gene: 14. CDR3 nucleotide sequence: TGTGCCAGCAGCCAGGCTTCTGGCGACAGGGGGCAGGAAAAACTGTTTTTT. Its protein product is CASSQASGDRGQEKLFF.

The chain uses TRBV15 and TRBJ1-2; maybe TRBD1 (5 bases). The CDR3 spans 13 residues. Germline V gene lookup returns CDR1 LNHNV and CDR2 YYDKDF (reference sequence). V lost 6 bases, J lost 4 bases, and 12 bases lay in between. CDR3: CATRTTASYGYTF. For the CDR3, the DNA is TGTGCCACCAGAACGACAGCTAGCTATGGCTACACCTTC.

This clonotype occurred many times. The chain has TRBV11-2 and TRBJ2-1; 13 bases are shared with TRBD2. CDR1 and CDR2 from the germline V gene are SGHAT and FQNNGV. The CDR3 extends over 15 amino acids. The V gene end was trimmed by 5 bases and the J gene end by 4 bases; junction bases not matched to a gene: 2. CDR3 sequence: CASSQTSGGYNEQFF. In DNA, the CDR3 is TGTGCCAGCAGCCAGACTAGCGGGGGGTACAATGAGCAGTTCTTC.

The sample holds many counts of this clonotype. This chain uses TRBV12-3 or TRBV12-4 with TRBJ1-6, with no clear D. Trimming took off 3 bases at V and 9 bases at J, with 15 bases between the two ends. This CDR3 is built from 15 residues. The CDR3 DNA is TGTGCCAGCAGTTTCGGGAGGTGGGGTGGTTCACCCCTCCACTTT. It codes for CASSFGRWGGSPLHF.

The chain combines TRBV3-1 with TRBJ2-7; 7 nucleotides align to TRBD2. Per the germline V gene, CDR1 is LGHDT and CDR2 is YNNKEL (reference sequence). The CDR3 loop spans 12 amino acids. V lost 6 bases, J lost 7 bases, and 6 bases stayed unmatched. The CDR3: CASRGTAGEQYF. DNA of the CDR3: TGTGCCAGCAGGGGAACAGCGGGGGAGCAGTACTTC.

The rearrangement links TRBV5-1 to TRBJ2-2, with D perhaps assigned TRBD1 or TRBD2 (5 bases each). Germline loops: CDR1 SGHRS, CDR2 YFSETQ. The CDR3 has 13 residues. V was shortened by 2 bases and J by 6 bases, with 8 bases between the two germline ends. The CDR3 nucleotides read TGCGCCAGCAGCTTTCTGGGACCCGGGGAGCTGTTTTTT. It translates to CASSFLGPGELFF.

This clonotype was counted ten times or more. The rearrangement links TRBV24-1 to TRBJ2-1; D gene unclear. Trimming pared 2 bases from V and 15 bases from J, leaving 4 bases between. The CDR3 extends over 9 amino acids. The V gene's germline CDR1 is KGHDR and CDR2 SFDVKD. DNA of the CDR3: TGTGCCACCAGTGATTATCCGTTCTTC. Encoded protein: CATSDYPFF.

This clonotype was seen a few times. This chain links TRBV5-4 with TRBJ2-1; D may be TRBD2 (6 bases). CDR1 SGHNT and CDR2 YYREEE come from the germline V gene (reference sequence). Trimming left V 2 bases short and J 4 bases short, with 16 bases between. The CDR3 loop spans 16 amino acids. The CDR3 loop is CASSFGGVAIYNEQFF. Here the CDR3 DNA reads TGTGCCAGCAGCTTTGGAGGGGTGGCAATATACAATGAGCAGTTCTTC.

Only a few counts were recorded for this clonotype. The CDR3 region has the DNA TGTGCCACCCAGACAGGTGGCTACGAGCAGTACTTC. Amino acids: CATQTGGYEQYF. V and J are TRBV10-3 and TRBJ2-7, with D tentatively TRBD1 (6 bases). Trimming removed 10 bases from V and 3 bases from J, with 13 bases in between. The V gene's germline CDR1 is ENHRY and CDR2 SYGVKD. This CDR3 has 12 residues.

This clonotype has at least ten counts. The rearrangement links TRBV9 to TRBJ2-1; TRBD2 aligns across 9 bases. This CDR3 comprises 16 residues. Trimming removed 0 bases from V and 6 bases from J; junction bases left unmatched: 7. Per germline, CDR1 SGDLS and CDR2 YYNGEE. The CDR3 DNA follows: TGTGCCAGCAGCGTAGCTGGGCTAGCGGGGACCAATGAGCAGTTCTTC. Its protein is CASSVAGLAGTNEQFF.

There are a few counts of this clonotype. J is TRBJ1-2 and V is TRBV20-1; 12 bases align to TRBD1. Losses at the gene ends were 3 bases for V and 7 bases for J; bases not matched to a gene: 15. The CDR3 has 17 amino acids. Germline-derived CDR1 and CDR2 are DFQATT and SNEGSKA (reference sequence). The CDR3 sequence: CSASPQWGQGAFGGYTF. The DNA of the CDR3 is TGCAGTGCTAGTCCCCAATGGGGACAGGGGGCGTTCGGTGGCTACACCTTC.

This clonotype has only a few counts. This chain connects TRBV5-1 to TRBJ1-1; D is possibly TRBD1 (5 bases). V was trimmed by 7 bases and J by 4 bases, leaving 11 bases between them. Per the germline V gene, CDR1 is SGHRS and CDR2 is YFSETQ. The CDR3 contains 12 residues. CDR3 bases: TGCGCCAGCCGGGGCGAGGGCACTGAAGCTTTCTTT. The encoded protein is CASRGEGTEAFF.

This clonotype was counted a few times. The chain uses TRBV2 and TRBJ1-5, with a tentative D call TRBD1 (5 bases). Per germline, CDR1 SNHLY and CDR2 FYNNEI. Trimming pared 1 base from V and 0 bases from J, leaving 10 bases between. This CDR3 spans 16 amino acids. CDR3 region: CASSEVGGDSNQPQHF. The CDR3 bases are TGTGCCAGCAGTGAAGTTGGAGGGGATAGCAATCAGCCCCAGCATTTT.

Turning to this clonotype: The germline gene is not matched at one end of the junction; a read error may be the cause. The chain recombines TRBV7-3 with TRBJ2-1; no reliable D call. Germline V gene data show CDR1 as SGHTA and CDR2 as FQGTGA. The length of the CDR3 is 13 residues. CDR3 residues: CASSSHSYIEQFF. The CDR3 region has the DNA TGTGCCAGCAGCTCTCACTCCTACATTGAGCAGTTCTTC.